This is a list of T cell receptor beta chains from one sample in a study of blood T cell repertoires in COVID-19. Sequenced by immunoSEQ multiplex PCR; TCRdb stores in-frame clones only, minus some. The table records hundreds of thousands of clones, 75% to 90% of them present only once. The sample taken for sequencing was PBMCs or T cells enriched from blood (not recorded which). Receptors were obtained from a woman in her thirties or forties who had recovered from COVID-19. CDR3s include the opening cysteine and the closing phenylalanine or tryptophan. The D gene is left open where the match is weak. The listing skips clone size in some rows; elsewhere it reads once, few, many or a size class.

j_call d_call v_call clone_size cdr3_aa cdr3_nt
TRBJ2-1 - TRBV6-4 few CASSLAGYNEQFF TGTGCCAGCAGTCTCGCAGGTTACAATGAGCAGTTCTTC
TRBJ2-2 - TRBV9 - CASSLLASEAGELFF TGTGCCAGCAGCCTTCTGGCTAGCGAAGCCGGGGAGCTGTTTTTT
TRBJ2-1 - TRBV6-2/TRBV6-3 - CASSYVRGRAYNEQFF TGTGCCAGCAGTTACGTCCGGGGAAGGGCGTACAATGAGCAGTTCTTC
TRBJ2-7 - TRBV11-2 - CASSLMGSSYEQYF TGTGCCAGCAGCTTAATGGGCAGCTCCTACGAGCAGTACTTC
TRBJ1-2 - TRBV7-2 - CASSLEGATNYGYTF TGTGCCAGCAGCTTAGAAGGGGCCACTAACTATGGCTACACCTTC
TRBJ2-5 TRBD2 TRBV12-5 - CASGVGLGLTQYF TGTGCTAGTGGTGTCGGACTAGGCCTAACCCAGTACTTC
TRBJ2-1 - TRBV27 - CASSLAVRGFVGARYNEQFF TGTGCCAGCAGTTTAGCTGTCAGGGGATTTGTGGGGGCCCGCTACAATGAGCAGTTCTTC
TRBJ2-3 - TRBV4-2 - CASSQDGAGDTQYF TGTGCCAGCAGCCAAGATGGAGCGGGAGATACGCAGTATTTT
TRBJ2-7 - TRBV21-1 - CASSRDRALEQYF TGTGCCAGCAGCCGGGACAGGGCTCTCGAGCAGTACTTC
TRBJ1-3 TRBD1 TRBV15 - CATSRDRGPGNTIYF TGTGCCACCAGCAGGGACAGGGGGCCTGGAAACACCATATATTTT
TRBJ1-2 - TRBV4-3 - CASSQDLWQGGGGYTF TGCGCCAGCAGCCAAGATCTCTGGCAGGGTGGCGGCGGCTACACCTTC
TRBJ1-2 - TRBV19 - CASSIGTGSYGYTF TGTGCCAGTAGTATAGGAACCGGGAGTTATGGCTACACCTTC
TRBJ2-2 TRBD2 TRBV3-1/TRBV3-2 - CASSPRTSGASTGELFF TGTGCCAGCAGCCCCCGGACTAGCGGGGCCTCCACCGGGGAGCTGTTTTTT
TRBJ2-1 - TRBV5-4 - CASSSPGRVREQFF TGTGCCAGCAGTTCCCCTGGGAGAGTTCGTGAGCAGTTCTTC
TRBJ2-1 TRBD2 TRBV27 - CASSPLAGGSSYNEQFF TGTGCCAGCAGTCCACTAGCGGGGGGCTCCTCCTACAATGAGCAGTTCTTC
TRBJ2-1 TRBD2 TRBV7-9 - CASSLGLAGNEQFF TGTGCCAGCAGCTTGGGACTAGCGGGTAATGAGCAGTTCTTC
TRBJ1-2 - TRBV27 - CASRLTLAGNYGYTF TGTGCCAGCAGACTCACCTTAGCAGGGAACTATGGCTACACCTTC
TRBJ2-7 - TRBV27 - CASRHSYEQYF TGTGCCAGCAGACACTCCTACGAGCAGTACTTC
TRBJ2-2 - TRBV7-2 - CASSSRGEGELFF TGTGCCAGCAGTTCCAGGGGCGAGGGGGAGCTGTTTTTT
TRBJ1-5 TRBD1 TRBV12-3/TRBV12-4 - CASRTGSYQPQHF TGTGCCAGCAGGACAGGGTCGTATCAGCCCCAGCATTTT
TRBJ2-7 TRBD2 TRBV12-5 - CASGSTSGSLYEQYF TGTGCTAGTGGCTCGACTAGCGGGAGCCTCTACGAGCAGTACTTC
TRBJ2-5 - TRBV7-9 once CASSLRSPNGQYQETQYF TGTGCCAGCAGCTTACGCTCTCCGAACGGTCAATACCAAGAGACCCAGTACTTC
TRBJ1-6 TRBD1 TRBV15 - CATSPRAGGNSPLHF TGTGCCACCAGCCCTAGGGCAGGGGGCAATTCACCCCTCCACTTT
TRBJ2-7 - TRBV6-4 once CASSFLTGLNEQYF TGTGCCAGTTCTTTCCTCACAGGGCTGAACGAGCAGTACTTC
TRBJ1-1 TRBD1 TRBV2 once CASSGTGTGRTEAFF TGTGCCAGCAGTGGGACCGGGACAGGGAGGACTGAAGCTTTCTTT
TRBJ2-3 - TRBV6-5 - CASNPGGLTDTQYF TGTGCCAGCAACCCTGGGGGACTCACAGATACGCAGTATTTT
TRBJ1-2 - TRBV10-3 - CASSRDSANYGYTF TGTGCCAGTAGTCGTGACAGTGCTAACTATGGCTACACCTTC
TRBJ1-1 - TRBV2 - CASSGGGPNTEAFF TGTGCCAGCAGCGGGGGGGGACCGAACACTGAAGCTTTCTTT
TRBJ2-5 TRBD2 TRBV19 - CASSILADQETQYF TGTGCCAGTAGTATTCTAGCGGACCAAGAGACCCAGTACTTC
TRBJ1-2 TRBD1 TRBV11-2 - CASSPSTGVNGYTF TGTGCCAGCAGCCCGTCGACAGGGGTTAATGGCTACACCTTC
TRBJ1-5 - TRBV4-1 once CASSQGPGAIKPQHF TGCGCCAGCAGCCAAGGTCCAGGGGCAATCAAGCCCCAGCATTTT
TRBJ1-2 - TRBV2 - CASSHGVEEQGGFYGYTF TGTGCCAGCAGTCATGGGGTCGAGGAACAGGGTGGTTTCTATGGCTACACCTTC
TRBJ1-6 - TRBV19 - CASTSPGIYNSPLHF TGTGCCAGTACCTCCCCAGGGATATATAATTCACCCCTCCACTTT
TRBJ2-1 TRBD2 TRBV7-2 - CASSLGTSGRTNEQFF TGTGCCAGCAGCTTGGGGACTAGCGGGAGAACCAATGAGCAGTTCTTC
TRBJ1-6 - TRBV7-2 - CASSASPGPESPLHF TGTGCCAGCAGCGCCTCCCCAGGGCCGGAATCACCCCTCCACTTT
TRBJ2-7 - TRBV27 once CASSLEGEQYF TGTGCCAGCAGTTTGGAGGGGGAGCAGTACTTC
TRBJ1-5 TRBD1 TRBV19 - CASSSRDRGQPQHF TGTGCCAGTAGTAGTCGAGACAGGGGTCAGCCCCAGCATTTT
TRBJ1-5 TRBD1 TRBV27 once CASTERGLGNQPQHF TGTGCCAGCACCGAAAGGGGGCTAGGCAATCAGCCCCAGCATTTT
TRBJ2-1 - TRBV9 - CASSVGGLNYNEQFF TGTGCCAGCAGCGTAGGGGGACTTAACTACAATGAGCAGTTCTTC
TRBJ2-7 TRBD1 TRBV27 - CASSPLLSIDRGSYEQYF TGTGCCAGCAGTCCCTTGCTCTCAATCGACAGGGGCTCCTACGAGCAGTACTTC
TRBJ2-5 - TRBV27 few CASSHRDSQETQYF TGTGCCAGCAGTCACCGGGACTCACAAGAGACCCAGTACTTC